The 21 T cell receptor beta chains reported below all come from one sample, sequenced in a study of T cells after yellow fever vaccination. TCRdb redid the calling of the 5' RACE reads with MiXCR, one entry per CDR3 protein. This table holds approximately 300,000 distinct CDR3 sequences, 6.8% found once. The sequencing here drew on PBMCs, taken roughly 45 days after the first yellow fever vaccination. All receptors derive from a man aged 18 to 30 who received the YFV17D yellow fever vaccine.

This rearrangement joins TRBV28 to TRBJ1-2; 8 bases line up with TRBD1. Trimming removed 3 bases from V and 7 bases from J; junction bases left unmatched: 4. The CDR3 covers 13 residues. Germline V CDR1 and CDR2: MDHEN, SYDVKM. CDR3 bases: TGTGCCAGCAGTTTCGTCGACAGGGGTGGCTACACCTTC. The encoded protein is CASSFVDRGGYTF.

The CDR3 DNA sequence: TGTGCCAGCAGCTTAGGGCGCTGGGGCAACACTGAAGCTTTCTTT. Its translation: CASSLGRWGNTEAFF. V and J are TRBV7-8 and TRBJ1-1; weak D call: TRBD1 (5 bases). The CDR3 runs to 15 residues. Trimming removed 1 base from V and 2 bases from J, with 11 bases in between. Germline loops: CDR1 SGHVS, CDR2 FQNEAQ. The full variable domain, its missing parts supplied by reference TRBV7-8 and TRBJ1-1, is GAGVSQSPRYKVAKRGQDVALRCDPISGHVSLFWYQQALGQGPEFLTYFQNEAQLDKSGLPSDRFFAERPEGSVSTLKIQRTQQEDSAVYLCASSLGRWGNTEAFFGQGTRLTVV.

The rearrangement joins TRBV12-3 or TRBV12-4 to TRBJ1-1; no definite D call. The V end was cut by 0 bases, the J end by 1 base, with 18 bases between. This CDR3 has 18 residues. The CDR3 sequence: CASSLAGFRVGSNTEAFF. The CDR3 bases are TGTGCCAGCAGTTTAGCGGGTTTTAGGGTGGGGTCGAACACTGAAGCTTTCTTT.

This clonotype was detected a few times. J is TRBJ2-3 and V is TRBV6-2 or TRBV6-3; no firm D call. The V end lost 0 bases, the J end lost 3 bases, and 10 bases lay between the germline ends. Germline V gene data show CDR1 as MNHEY and CDR2 as SVGEGT. The CDR3 length is 15 residues. The CDR3 nucleotides read TGTGCCAGCAGTTACTCGCCGCAAAGGACAGATACGCAGTATTTT. Its protein is CASSYSPQRTDTQYF.

This clonotype was counted many times. The chain joins TRBV7-6 to TRBJ2-5; 9 nucleotides line up with TRBD2. Germline loops: CDR1 SGHVS, CDR2 FNYEAQ. With 3 bases clipped from V and 5 bases from J, the junction kept 7 bases outside the gene matches. This CDR3 comprises 15 residues. The CDR3 nucleotides read TGTGCCAGCAGCTTGGGCGGGGGGGCCCGGGAGACCCAGTACTTC. Protein product: CASSLGGGARETQYF.

This sequence joins TRBV6-5 and TRBJ1-2; 9 nucleotides agree with TRBD1. After removal of 1 base from V and 3 bases from J, the junction contained 3 bases not matched to a gene. CDR1 is MNHEY and CDR2 is SVGAGI in the germline V gene. The CDR3 sequence is 15 residues long. The CDR3 sequence is CASSYLGQGDYGYTF. The DNA for the CDR3 is TGTGCCAGCAGTTACTTGGGACAGGGTGACTATGGCTACACCTTC.

The rearrangement joins TRBV28 to TRBJ1-1; 8 bases match TRBD1. Germline assignment: CDR1 MDHEN and CDR2 SYDVKM. This CDR3 has 16 amino acids. V shed 3 bases and J 1 base; nucleotides not matched to a gene: 7. This CDR3 reads CASSFGRTGRNTEAFF. The CDR3 DNA reads TGTGCCAGCAGTTTTGGGAGGACAGGGAGGAACACTGAAGCTTTCTTT.

This clonotype appeared a few times. J is TRBJ1-5 and V is TRBV30; 7 bases agree with TRBD1. This CDR3 comprises 13 residues. V shed 3 bases, J shed 7 bases, and the junction held 6 bases outside the gene matches. Germline V gene data show CDR1 as GTSNPN and CDR2 as SVGIG (reference sequence). The CDR3 DNA reads TGTGCCTGGAGCGGAGGGGGCGGCCAGCCCCAGCATTTT. Protein sequence: CAWSGGGGQPQHF.

The V call is TRBV29-1, the J call TRBJ1-2, with 11 positions matching TRBD1. Germline loops: CDR1 SQVTM, CDR2 ANQGSEA. Trimming cost V 4 bases and J 2 bases; bases outside gene matches: 9. The CDR3 has 16 amino acids. The CDR3 here is CSVVGGQGVENYGYTF. The CDR3 coding sequence is TGCAGCGTTGTTGGGGGACAGGGGGTGGAGAACTATGGCTACACCTTC. The full variable domain, its missing parts supplied by reference TRBV29-1 and TRBJ1-2, is SAVISQKPSRDICQRGTSLTIQCQVDSQVTMMFWYRQQPGQSLTLIATANQGSEATYESGFVIDKFPISRPNLTFSTLTVSNMSPEDSSIYLCSVVGGQGVENYGYTFGSGTRLTVV.

This clonotype has more than one count but fewer than ten. The chain uses TRBV6-1 and TRBJ1-1; D is uncertain. The germline gives CDR1 MNHNS, CDR2 SASEGT. Trimming stripped 8 bases from V and 3 bases from J, with 16 bases between. The CDR3 consists of 14 residues. The CDR3 loop reads CASAIGPTYTEAFF. DNA of the CDR3: TGTGCCAGCGCAATAGGTCCGACGTACACTGAAGCTTTCTTT.

The CDR3 loop is CASSHRPGRIGNTIYF. In DNA form, the CDR3 reads TGTGCCAGCAGCCACCGCCCAGGACGGATTGGAAACACCATATATTTT. This chain uses TRBV13 with TRBJ1-3; no firm D call. V was pared by 5 bases and J by 3 bases, with 17 bases between. Per germline, CDR1 PRHDT and CDR2 FYEKMQ (reference sequence). This CDR3 spans 16 amino acids.

The table lists this clonotype with many counts. CDR3 region: CASSIRPPRTDTQYF. The CDR3 bases are TGTGCCAGCAGCATACGGCCTCCCCGCACAGATACGCAGTATTTT. V usage is TRBV5-6 and J usage is TRBJ2-3, with D hard to call. V lost 4 bases and J 1 base, leaving 13 bases between the germline ends. The CDR3 length is 15 residues. The germline gives CDR1 SGHDT, CDR2 YYEEEE.

The chain links TRBV28 to TRBJ2-4, with D unresolved. Trimming stripped 6 bases from V and 0 bases from J, with 9 bases between. Germline V gene sequence: CDR1 MDHEN, CDR2 SYDVKM. The CDR3 has 14 amino acids. CDR3 region: CASSSPVAKNIQYF. The DNA of the CDR3 is TGTGCCAGCAGCAGTCCAGTAGCCAAAAACATTCAGTACTTC. Complete variable domain (other parts from reference TRBV28 and TRBJ2-4): DVKVTQSSRYLVKRTGEKVFLECVQDMDHENMFWYRQDPGLGLRLIYFSYDVKMKEKGDIPEGYSVSREKKERFSLILESASTNQTSMYLCASSSPVAKNIQYFGAGTRLSVL.

In this sample, this clonotype turned up a few times. This chain links TRBV5-1 with TRBJ2-7; no clear D gene. V lost 7 bases and J 3 bases, leaving 14 bases between the germline ends. The CDR3 length is 13 residues. Germline CDR1 reads SGHRS; CDR2 reads YFSETQ. The CDR3 protein is CASGNGFGYEQYF. The DNA for the CDR3 is TGCGCCAGCGGGAACGGCTTTGGCTACGAGCAGTACTTC. Using reference TRBV5-1 and TRBJ2-7 for the parts outside the CDR3, the full variable domain is KAGVTQTPRYLIKTRGQQVTLSCSPISGHRSVSWYQQTPGQGLQFLFEYFSETQRNKGNFPGRFSGRQFSNSRSEMNVSTLELGDSALYLCASGNGFGYEQYFGPGTRLTVT.

The chain uses TRBV13 and TRBJ2-2; TRBD1 might be the D (6 bases). This CDR3 is 16 amino acids long. The V end lost 1 base, the J end lost 3 bases, and 12 bases lay between the germline ends. Germline-derived CDR1 and CDR2 are PRHDT and FYEKMQ (reference sequence). In nucleotides, the CDR3 is TGTGCCAGCAGCTTAGAGGGACACCGCTACACCGGGGAGCTGTTTTTT. Translated: CASSLEGHRYTGELFF. The entire variable domain, with the rest obtained from reference TRBV13 and TRBJ2-2, is as follows: AAGVIQSPRHLIKEKRETATLKCYPIPRHDTVYWYQQGPGQDPQFLISFYEKMQSDKGSIPDRFSAQQFSDYHSELNMSSLELGDSALYFCASSLEGHRYTGELFFGEGSRLTVL.

This clonotype was detected a few times. The rearrangement uses TRBV6-5 and TRBJ2-3, with D unresolved. Trimming stripped 6 bases from V and 6 bases from J, with 7 bases between. CDR3 length equals 11 residues. Germline CDR1 MNHEY, CDR2 SVGAGI. CDR3 nucleotides: TGTGCCAGCAGATGGTTGGATACGCAGTATTTT. This translates into CASRWLDTQYF.

The chain links TRBV4-2 to TRBJ2-4; perhaps TRBD2 as D (7 bases). Looked up from germline, CDR1 is LGHNA and CDR2 is YNFKEQ. V was clipped by 2 bases and J by 5 bases, with 13 bases between them. The CDR3 runs 15 residues. The DNA for the CDR3 is TGTGCCAGCAGCCAAAGAGGGAGGGGGGAAAACATTCAGTACTTC. Encoded protein: CASSQRGRGENIQYF.

The sample holds many counts of this clonotype. As DNA, the CDR3 is TGCGCCAGCAGCTTGATCGGGACAGTAGAAGAGACCCAGTACTTC. Amino acid sequence: CASSLIGTVEETQYF. V is TRBV5-1 and J is TRBJ2-5, with 7 bases that match TRBD1. The junction had 6 bases not matched to a gene; V was cut back by 1 base and J by 3 bases. From germline, CDR1 is SGHRS and CDR2 YFSETQ. The CDR3 extends over 15 amino acids. The full variable domain, in which reference TRBV5-1 and TRBJ2-5 provide the parts outside the CDR3, is KAGVTQTPRYLIKTRGQQVTLSCSPISGHRSVSWYQQTPGQGLQFLFEYFSETQRNKGNFPGRFSGRQFSNSRSEMNVSTLELGDSALYLCASSLIGTVEETQYFGPGTRLLVL.

This clonotype has a count of ten or more. The chain couples TRBV12-3 or TRBV12-4 to TRBJ1-4; maybe TRBD1 (5 bases). The CDR3 extends over 13 amino acids. Between the trimmed V and J ends, which lost 4 bases and 8 bases, there was a span of 11 bases. CDR3 nucleotides: TGTGCCAGCAGTTCGCAGGGTGGAGAAAAACTGTTTTTT. This codes for CASSSQGGEKLFF.

The V gene is TRBV11-2, the J gene TRBJ1-1; 8 bases align to TRBD1. The germline V gene has CDR1 SGHAT and CDR2 FQNNGV. V shed 1 base and J 5 bases; nucleotides not matched to a gene: 6. This CDR3 is 15 amino acids long. DNA for the CDR3: TGTGCCAGCAGCTTAGGGGACAGGAGGGGGACTGAAGCTTTCTTT. As protein: CASSLGDRRGTEAFF.

The chain links TRBV20-1 to TRBJ1-3, with D possibly TRBD1 on 5 matching bases. V was trimmed by 5 bases and J by 0 bases, leaving 20 bases between them. The CDR3 runs 17 residues. Germline V CDR1 and CDR2: DFQATT, SNEGSKA (reference sequence). CDR3 bases: TGCAGTGCTCGCTCTCACCGGGACGGGAGCTCTGGAAACACCATATATTTT. It yields the protein CSARSHRDGSSGNTIYF.